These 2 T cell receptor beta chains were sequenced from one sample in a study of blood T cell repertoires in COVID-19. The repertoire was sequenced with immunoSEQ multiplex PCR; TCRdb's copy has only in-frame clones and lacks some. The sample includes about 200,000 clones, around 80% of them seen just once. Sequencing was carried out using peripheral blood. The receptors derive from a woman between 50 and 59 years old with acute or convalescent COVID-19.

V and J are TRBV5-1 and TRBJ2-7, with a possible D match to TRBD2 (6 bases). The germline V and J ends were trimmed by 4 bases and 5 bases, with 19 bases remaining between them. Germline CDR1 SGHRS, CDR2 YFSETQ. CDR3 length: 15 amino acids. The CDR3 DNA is TGCGCCAGCAGCATCTCCGGGACTCCCGTCAACGAGCAGTACTTC. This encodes CASSISGTPVNEQYF.

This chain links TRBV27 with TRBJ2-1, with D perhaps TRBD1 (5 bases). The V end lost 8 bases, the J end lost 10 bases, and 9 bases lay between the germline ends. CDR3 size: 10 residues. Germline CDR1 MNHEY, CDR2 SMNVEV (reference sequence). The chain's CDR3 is CASGNREQFF. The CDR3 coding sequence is TGTGCCAGCGGGAACAGGGAGCAGTTCTTC.